Below, 12 T cell receptor beta chains from the same sample are listed, as sequenced in a study of OX40 agonist ivuxolimab in advanced cancers. Profiling relied on immunoSEQ multiplex PCR, and the TCRdb table lists in-frame clones only, not all of them. The sample includes roughly 60,000 clones, around 93% seen only once; the top ten take roughly 18%. Sequencing was performed on CD4+ or CD8+ T cells sorted from blood, taken in a trial of the OX40 agonist ivuxolimab. The receptors originated from an adult with an advanced solid tumor such as melanoma, head and neck, liver or kidney cancer.

This clone was seen a single time. V is TRBV4-3 and J is TRBJ2-1; 8 nucleotides align to TRBD2. V trimming: 0 bases; J trimming: 7 bases; junction bases outside the gene matches: 8. The CDR3 is 16 residues long. Germline CDR1 and CDR2: LGHNA and YSLEER. The CDR3 sequence: CASSQDRTSGSNEQFF. DNA of the CDR3: TGCGCCAGCAGCCAAGATCGTACTAGCGGTTCGAATGAGCAGTTCTTC.

This chain's CDR3 is CASSQGGRFADTQYF. The CDR3 DNA reads TGCGCCAGCAGCCAAGGCGGGAGGTTCGCAGATACGCAGTATTTT. The chain uses TRBV4-3 and TRBJ2-3, with 8 bases matching TRBD2. V dropped 1 base and J dropped 4; count of bases not matched to a gene: 4. The CDR3 is 15 residues long. CDR1 LGHNA and CDR2 YSLEER come from the germline V gene.

In DNA, the CDR3 is TGTGCCAGCAGCTTAACAGGGAATCTCTATGGCTACACCTTC. Residues: CASSLTGNLYGYTF. The rearrangement links TRBV7-8 to TRBJ1-2, with a weak D call TRBD1 (6 bases). V lost 2 bases, J lost 4 bases, and 11 bases lay in between. CDR1 is SGHVS and CDR2 is FQNEAQ in the germline V gene. This CDR3 is 14 amino acids long. Full variable domain (missing parts from reference TRBV7-8 and TRBJ1-2): GAGVSQSPRYKVAKRGQDVALRCDPISGHVSLFWYQQALGQGPEFLTYFQNEAQLDKSGLPSDRFFAERPEGSVSTLKIQRTQQEDSAVYLCASSLTGNLYGYTFGSGTRLTVV.

V usage is TRBV11-1 and J usage is TRBJ2-1; 11 bases match TRBD2. Germline V gene data show CDR1 as SGHAT and CDR2 as FQDESV (reference sequence). The CDR3 contains 13 residues. The ends lost 5 bases at V and 9 bases at J; junction bases unmatched: 3. This CDR3 is CASSRTSGLEQFF. CDR3 DNA: TGTGCCAGCAGCCGGACTAGCGGGCTTGAGCAGTTCTTC.

The V call is TRBV7-3, the J call TRBJ2-1, with 11 nucleotides matching TRBD2. Trimming took 3 bases from V and 4 from J; bases not matched to a gene: 2. The CDR3 extends over 15 amino acids. CDR1 is SGHTA, CDR2 FQGTGA, per germline. The DNA for the CDR3 is TGTGCCAGCAGCTTCGGGACTAGCGGATACAATGAGCAGTTCTTC. Its protein product is CASSFGTSGYNEQFF.

The chain joins TRBV15 to TRBJ2-3, with 8 bases aligning to TRBD1. Looked up from germline, CDR1 is LNHNV and CDR2 is YYDKDF (reference sequence). V shed 5 bases and J 5 bases; nucleotides not matched to a gene: 12. This CDR3 region has 16 residues. CDR3 coding DNA: TGTGCCACCAGCCCAGGGAGAAGACAGGGGAGAGATACGCAGTATTTT. This encodes CATSPGRRQGRDTQYF.

The chain joins TRBV5-4 to TRBJ2-7; the D gene is possibly TRBD1 (6 bases). Germline V lookup: CDR1 SGHNT, CDR2 YYREEE (reference sequence). V was cut by 5 bases and J by 4 bases, with 13 bases left in between. The CDR3 is 13 amino acids. The chain's CDR3 is CASSYSTGYEQYF. CDR3 nucleotide sequence: TGTGCCAGCAGTTACTCGACAGGATACGAGCAGTACTTC. Combining the CDR3 with reference TRBV5-4 and TRBJ2-7 gives the whole variable domain ETGVTQSPTHLIKTRGQQVTLRCSSQSGHNTVSWYQQALGQGPQFIFQYYREEENGRGNFPPRFSGLQFPNYSSELNVNALELDDSALYLCASSYSTGYEQYFGPGTRLTVT.

The gene calls are TRBV6-1 and TRBJ2-7; maybe TRBD1 (6 bases). Per germline, CDR1 MNHNS and CDR2 SASEGT. Trimming pared 3 bases from V and 3 bases from J, leaving 15 bases between. This CDR3 contains 15 residues. CDR3 amino acids: CASSDKAGEYYEQYF. As DNA, the CDR3 is TGTGCCAGCAGTGACAAGGCAGGGGAGTACTACGAGCAGTACTTC.

The V and J genes are TRBV6-6 and TRBJ2-1, with TRBD2 identical over 8 bases. The CDR3 length is 14 residues. V shed 4 bases and J 6 bases; nucleotides not matched to a gene: 5. Germline-derived CDR1 and CDR2 are MNHNY and SVGAGI (reference sequence). The CDR3: CASSWTSWVNEQFF. The DNA for the CDR3 is TGTGCCAGCAGTTGGACTAGCTGGGTCAATGAGCAGTTCTTC.

The V and J genes are TRBV7-9 and TRBJ2-1; D is unresolved. Trimming cost V 1 base and J 8 bases, with 12 bases left between them. CDR1 and CDR2 from the germline V gene are SEHNR and FQNEAQ (reference sequence). This CDR3 comprises 14 residues. The CDR3 sequence: CASSLDGAYDEQFF. In nucleotides, the CDR3 is TGTGCCAGCAGCTTAGATGGCGCCTATGATGAGCAGTTCTTC. Supplemented by reference TRBV7-9 and TRBJ2-1, the full variable domain reads DTGVSQNPRHKITKRGQNVTFRCDPISEHNRLYWYRQTLGQGPEFLTYFQNEAQLEKSRLLSDRFSAERPKGSFSTLEIQRTEQGDSAMYLCASSLDGAYDEQFFGPGTRLTVL.

This chain connects TRBV9 to TRBJ2-1, with unresolved D. V lost 3 bases to trimming and J lost 1 base, with 14 bases between them. In germline, CDR1 is SGDLS, CDR2 YYNGEE. The CDR3 is 16 residues long. The CDR3 coding sequence is TGTGCCAGCAGCGGAATACGCGGCCCTTCCTACAATGAGCAGTTCTTC. Protein sequence: CASSGIRGPSYNEQFF.

A single count supports this clone. The rearrangement joins TRBV19 to TRBJ2-1; tentative D call: TRBD2 (5 bases). The germline gives CDR1 LNHDA, CDR2 SQIVND (reference sequence). The CDR3 loop spans 14 amino acids. V lost 3 bases and J lost 3, with 9 bases in between. For the CDR3, the DNA is TGTGCCAGTAGTATCCCGGGAAGCTACAATGAGCAGTTCTTC. Translation gives CASSIPGSYNEQFF. The entire variable domain, with the rest obtained from reference TRBV19 and TRBJ2-1, is as follows: DGGITQSPKYLFRKEGQNVTLSCEQNLNHDAMYWYRQDPGQGLRLIYYSQIVNDFQKGDIAEGYSVSREKKESFPLTVTSAQKNPTAFYLCASSIPGSYNEQFFGPGTRLTVL.